This T cell receptor (beta chain) was identified during a study of regulatory T cells in long-lasting Graves disease. Study context: It was over 5 years of antithyroid drugs, with positive TSH receptor antibodies, that meant persistent Graves' disease. Broader study findings: Limited sample numbers may have lowered accuracy.

Concerning this clonotype itself: Its antigen is unidentified.

Per germline, CDR1 MGHRA and CDR2 YSYEKL. The CDR3 has 15 amino acids. The V end was cut by 1 base, the J end by 13 bases, with 17 bases between. Arm-PCR of CDR3 regions and iRepertoire HTBI primers were the basis on which TCR beta libraries were built. TCRdb re-called the multiplex PCR reads with MiXCR, one entry per CDR3 protein. This table holds fewer than 550,000 distinct CDR3 sequences, approximately 21% found once. Regarding time point: persistent/refractory GD, antithyroid drugs over 5 years with positive TRAb. From RNA extracted from PBMCs, the TCR library was made. In this cohort, patients came from an endocrinology department located in Xi'an, China.

V usage is TRBV4-1 and J usage is TRBJ1-6; the D is unclear. This clonotype was sampled from a female donor with Graves disease. The material was peripheral blood mononuclear cells (PBMCs), obtained when the disease was refractory, from a patient treated with antithyroid drugs. CDR3 in DNA: TGCGCCAGCAGCCAAGGGTCAACCCCAGAGTATCCCCTCCACTTT. As protein: CASSQGSTPEYPLHF.